Listed below are T cell receptor beta chains from one sample, sequenced in a study of blood T cell repertoires in COVID-19. Clones were read by immunoSEQ multiplex PCR, and TCRdb kept only the in-frame ones, dropping some. The table includes over 250,000 clones, 85% detected once. Sequenced: peripheral blood. The receptors come from a human donor in a cohort sampled during active COVID-19. Both conserved end residues are part of each CDR3. D genes are given only for firm matches. Not all rows give a size; the values are once, few, many and, for expanded clones, a class.

D | size | J | V | DNA | CDR3
NA | many | TRBJ2-2 | TRBV19 | TGTGCCAGTAGTATGGCAGGGGCGCCGGGCACCGGGGAGCTGTTTTTT | CASSMAGAPGTGELFF
NA | once | TRBJ1-1 | TRBV28 | TGTGCCAGCAGTCCGGCGGGTGGGAACACTGAAGCTTTCTTT | CASSPAGGNTEAFF
TRBD1 | NA | TRBJ1-4 | TRBV9 | TGTGCCAGCAGCGTAGGGACAGGCCACAATGAAAAACTGTTTTTT | CASSVGTGHNEKLFF
NA | NA | TRBJ2-7 | TRBV15 | TGTGCCACCAGCAGGGAAACAGGGGAGCAGTACTTC | CATSRETGEQYF
TRBD2 | NA | TRBJ2-1 | TRBV4-1 | TGCGCCAGCAGCCCGGGGCGGGAGTATTTGAATGAGCAGTTCTTC | CASSPGREYLNEQFF
TRBD1 | NA | TRBJ1-4 | TRBV28 | TGTGCCAGCAGGCTTCCAGGGGGCGAGGTACTGTTTTTT | CASRLPGGEVLFF
NA | NA | TRBJ1-2 | TRBV28 | TGTGCCAGCACCTTGAAGGGGATCTACACCTTC | CASTLKGIYTF
TRBD1 | NA | TRBJ2-1 | TRBV5-1 | TGCGCCAGCAGCTACGGACAGGGAGAAGGGTTCTTC | CASSYGQGEGFF
NA | once | TRBJ2-3 | TRBV10-3 | TGTGCCACCTCATGGGCTTCGGCTGATACGCAGTATTTT | CATSWASADTQYF
TRBD1 | NA | TRBJ1-2 | TRBV25-1 | TGTGCCAGCAGTCAAACAGGGGGCGGGCATGGCTACACCTTC | CASSQTGGGHGYTF
NA | once | TRBJ2-1 | TRBV27 | TGTGCCAGCAGTTTTAGGGGTTTAGTCTACAATGAGCAGTTCTTC | CASSFRGLVYNEQFF
TRBD1 | NA | TRBJ1-3 | TRBV7-3 | TGTGCCAGCAGCACGCGACAGGGGAAAAACACCATATATTTT | CASSTRQGKNTIYF
TRBD2 | NA | TRBJ2-1 | TRBV19 | TGTGCCAGTAGAAAGCGGGAGATTAGTAATGAGCAGTTCTTC | CASRKREISNEQFF
TRBD1 | once | TRBJ2-7 | TRBV5-1 | TGCGCCAGCAGCCCGGACTACTGGAAGTTCGACAGGGGTCGACCCAGTAGCTCCTACGAGCAGTACTTC | CASSPDYWKFDRGRPSSSYEQYF
NA | NA | TRBJ2-5 | TRBV5-4 | TGTGCCAGCAGACCGGATCTAGTGGAGACCCAGTACTTC | CASRPDLVETQYF
NA | NA | TRBJ2-3 | TRBV11-3 | TGTGCCAGCAGCTTAGAATCGGGAACAGATACGCAGTATTTT | CASSLESGTDTQYF
TRBD2 | NA | TRBJ2-1 | TRBV7-3 | TGTGCCAGCAGCGGCAGCGGGGGCTATGATGAGCAGTTCTTC | CASSGSGGYDEQFF
TRBD1 | NA | TRBJ1-3 | TRBV5-1 | TGCGCCAGCAGCTTGGATTGGACAGGCGGAAACACCATATATTTT | CASSLDWTGGNTIYF
NA | NA | TRBJ2-7 | TRBV7-2 | TGTGCCAGCAGCTTAGGGCGGCGAACCTACGAGCAGTACTTC | CASSLGRRTYEQYF
TRBD2 | NA | TRBJ2-7 | TRBV5-4 | TGTGCCAGCAGCTTTACTAGCGGGAGCCACGAGCAGTACTTC | CASSFTSGSHEQYF
TRBD2 | NA | TRBJ2-1 | TRBV6-5 | TGTGCTAGGCAAGCGGGGAACAATGAGCAGTTCTTC | CARQAGNNEQFF
NA | NA | TRBJ1-1 | TRBV19 | TGTGCCAGTAGCCAGGGTGTCCGCACTGAAGCTTTCTTT | CASSQGVRTEAFF
TRBD1 | once | TRBJ1-1 | TRBV11-3 | TGTGCCAGCAGCTTAGGACAGGGGTCAAACACTGAAGCTTTCTTT | CASSLGQGSNTEAFF
NA | NA | TRBJ1-1 | TRBV5-6 | TGTGCCAGCAGCTTTTCACGCCGGGGGATGAACACTGAAGCTTTCTTT | CASSFSRRGMNTEAFF
NA | NA | TRBJ1-5 | TRBV4-2 | TGTGCCAGCAGCCAAGACGGTAATAGCAATCAGCCCCAGCATTTT | CASSQDGNSNQPQHF
TRBD2 | NA | TRBJ2-2 | TRBV7-8 | TGTGCCAGCAGCTTAGCCAGACTAGCGGGTATGAACACCGGGGAGCTGTTTTTT | CASSLARLAGMNTGELFF
TRBD1 | NA | TRBJ1-1 | TRBV28 | TGTGCCAGCAGCAGGGACAGGGTGAACACTGAAGCTTTCTTT | CASSRDRVNTEAFF
TRBD1 | NA | TRBJ2-3 | TRBV5-4 | TGTGCCAGCAGCTGGGGACAGGGGGCCCTGGGTACGCAGTATTTT | CASSWGQGALGTQYF
NA | NA | TRBJ2-1 | TRBV19 | TGTGCCAGTAGTATAGCGTGGCCAGCGAACTCCTACAATGAGCAGTTCTTC | CASSIAWPANSYNEQFF
NA | NA | TRBJ1-1 | TRBV30 | TGTGCCTGGAGTGCACAGGGATTTGAAGCTTTCTTT | CAWSAQGFEAFF
TRBD1 | NA | TRBJ1-4 | TRBV25-1 | TGTGCCAGCAGGGGACAGATTAATGAAAAACTGTTTTTT | CASRGQINEKLFF
NA | NA | TRBJ1-2 | TRBV10-3 | TGTGCCATCAGTGAGTCACTAGATATTAGCTACACCTTC | CAISESLDISYTF
NA | NA | TRBJ1-3 | TRBV7-9 | TGTGCCAGCAGCTTAAAGTCACAGGTCTCTGGAAACACCATATATTTT | CASSLKSQVSGNTIYF
NA | NA | TRBJ1-6 | TRBV19 | TGTGCCAGTAGTCGCCAGGATTATTCACCCCTCCACTTT | CASSRQDYSPLHF